The present T cell receptor beta chain was sequenced within a study of T cells in Graves' hyperthyroidism and ophthalmopathy. Amplification targeted TCR beta CDR3 regions from RNA transcripts. HTBI primers were used for first-round RT-PCR of the TCR CDR3. A single record per CDR3 protein comes from TCRdb applying MiXCR to the multiplex PCR reads. The table includes almost 600,000 distinct CDR3 sequences, over 11% detected once. V lost 5 bases and J 2 bases, leaving 15 bases between the germline ends. From germline, CDR1 is SGHTA and CDR2 FQGNSA. The CDR3 totals 15 residues. Comment on this clonotype: This may stem from a read error, because a much larger clone lies one nucleotide away.

This TCR was recovered from a woman aged 30 to 39 with Graves' hyperthyroidism that later progressed to Graves' ophthalmopathy. This chain links TRBV7-2 with TRBJ1-2; D not certain. The specimen sequenced was blood. The CDR3 region is CTSSARNGQNYGYTF. CDR3 nucleotide sequence: TGTACCAGCAGCGCACGCAACGGGCAAAACTATGGCTACACCTTC. Full variable domain (rest looked up from reference TRBV7-2 and TRBJ1-2): GAGVSQSPSNKVTEKGKDVELRCDPISGHTALYWYRQSLGQGLEFLIYFQGNSAPDKSGLPSDRFSAERTGGSVSTLTIQRTQQEDSAVYLCTSSARNGQNYGYTFGSGTRLTVV.